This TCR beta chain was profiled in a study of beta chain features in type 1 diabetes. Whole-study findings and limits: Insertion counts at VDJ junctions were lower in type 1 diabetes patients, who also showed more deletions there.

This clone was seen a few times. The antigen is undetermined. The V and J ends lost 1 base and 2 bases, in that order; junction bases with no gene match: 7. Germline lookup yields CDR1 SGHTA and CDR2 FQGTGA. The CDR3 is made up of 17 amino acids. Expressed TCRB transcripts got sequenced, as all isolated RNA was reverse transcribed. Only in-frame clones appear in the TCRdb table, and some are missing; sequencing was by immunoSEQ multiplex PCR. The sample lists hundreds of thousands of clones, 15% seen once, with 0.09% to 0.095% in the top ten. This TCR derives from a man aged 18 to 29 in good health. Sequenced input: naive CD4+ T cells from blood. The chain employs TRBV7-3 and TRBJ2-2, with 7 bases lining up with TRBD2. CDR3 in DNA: TGTGCCAGCAGCTTAAACGGCGGGACTACTAACACCGGGGAGCTGTTTTTT. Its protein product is CASSLNGGTTNTGELFF.